The clone carrying this TCR beta chain was seen at least ten times. Its antigen is unidentified. Template switching by 5'RACE produced TCR cDNA, adding a universal primer site and UMIs. TCRdb re-called the 5' RACE reads with MiXCR, one entry per CDR3 protein. The sample shows about 260,000 distinct CDR3 sequences, approximately 5.2% of them seen only once. Germline assignment: CDR1 MNHEY and CDR2 SVGAGI. The CDR3 has 14 amino acids. Trimming at V came to 2 bases and at J to 5 bases, leaving 5 bases not matched to a gene. This entry belongs to a study of T cells after yellow fever vaccination. Study details: The fractions with low cell numbers were processed using SMART-Seq v4 Ultra Low Input. Study-wide results and limits: The booster response re-showed most primary clones: approximately 95% CD4, almost 90% CD8. Though it reached lower strength, the secondary response hit its peak faster, day 5 versus 15.

This specimen was CD4+ T cells sorted from PBMCs, taken on the day of the yellow fever booster vaccination. The clonotype was recovered from a man in his late teens or twenties who received the YFV17D yellow fever vaccine. The V and J genes are TRBV6-5 and TRBJ1-2, with 7 bases matching TRBD1. Here the CDR3 reads CASSYAGTEYGYTF. The CDR3 DNA follows: TGTGCCAGCAGTTACGCCGGGACAGAGTATGGCTACACCTTC.